The rows below give T cell receptor beta chains drawn from one sample of a study of blood T cells in healthy people across ages. MiXCR, applied by TCRdb to the 5' RACE reads, yields one record per CDR3 protein. This table has roughly 900,000 distinct CDR3 sequences, roughly 50% appearing once. The source material was blood. The receptors here all came from a man aged 30 to 39 in good health. Both conserved end residues are part of each CDR3. Each record gives: J gene, D gene, V gene, CDR3 protein. A D gene is named only where the DNA matches it firmly.

TRBJ2-1 TRBD1 TRBV5-6 CASSLDKGTGHNEQFF
TRBJ2-5 TRBD1 TRBV5-1 CASSLVTGESQETQYF
TRBJ1-1 . TRBV9 CASSLTGAGPEAFF
TRBJ2-4 . TRBV27 CASSLSGGSGGAKNIQYF
TRBJ2-7 . TRBV6-2/TRBV6-3 CAHAGRFHEQYF
TRBJ2-1 . TRBV4-2 CASSQAETTPSYNEQFF
TRBJ2-7 TRBD1 TRBV4-3 CASSQARTGGRGEQYF
TRBJ2-5 . TRBV12-3/TRBV12-4 CASTTGPETQYF
TRBJ2-5 TRBD2 TRBV27 CASSLVPGLAAETQYF
TRBJ2-2 . TRBV20-1 CSARSEHGELFF
TRBJ2-1 TRBD1 TRBV5-8 CASSLGSGQGFFGEQFF
TRBJ2-1 . TRBV30 CAWAKVEVEQFF
TRBJ2-1 . TRBV20-1 CSASNPGTLGSQQFF
TRBJ2-2 TRBD1 TRBV10-3 CAISFARGTGDTGELFF
TRBJ2-4 . TRBV18 CASSPPGTRRGNIQYF
TRBJ2-3 . TRBV20-1 CSPTTVGGSTDTQYF
TRBJ2-3 TRBD1 TRBV7-9 CASSFGDSVTDTQYF
TRBJ2-5 TRBD2 TRBV12-3/TRBV12-4 CASSSGLAGWETQYF
TRBJ2-4 . TRBV12-5 CASGLVIRGGEAKNIQYF
TRBJ2-7 . TRBV29-1 CSVVDGRGSYEQYF
TRBJ2-5 . TRBV3-1 CASSQVYYTETQYF
TRBJ2-3 . TRBV10-3 CAISGGLSADTQYF
TRBJ2-1 TRBD2 TRBV6-7 CASSYSNMGTSNEQFF
TRBJ2-6 . TRBV10-3 CAIGSGGSGANVLTF
TRBJ2-7 TRBD2 TRBV9 CASSQTSGRVEQYF
TRBJ1-2 . TRBV12-3/TRBV12-4 CASSFPYGYTF
TRBJ1-1 TRBD1 TRBV2 CASRDRGLYGEAFF
TRBJ2-5 . TRBV20-1 CSASPGVDRAQYF
TRBJ1-1 TRBD1 TRBV6-6 CASSYSPTRGRGEAFF
TRBJ2-1 . TRBV7-2 CASRPVGGNEQFF
TRBJ2-3 TRBD1 TRBV20-1 CSARDRGGTNTQYF
TRBJ2-5 . TRBV20-1 CSARQGPQETQYF
TRBJ2-3 . TRBV6-1 CASTEDLSDTQYF
TRBJ2-3 . TRBV6-6 CASSLMTGGTDTQYF
TRBJ2-2 . TRBV15 CATSRGGELFF
TRBJ2-5 . TRBV30 CAWSVSGHREQYF
TRBJ1-5 TRBD1 TRBV20-1 CSARTGERQPQHF
TRBJ2-7 TRBD1 TRBV7-9 CASSFSLPGQGSYEQYF
TRBJ1-3 . TRBV7-2 CASSPGISGNTIYF
. . TRBV28 CASTSGSLDYEQYF
TRBJ2-1 . TRBV6-4 CASSGTNGGNEQFF
TRBJ2-3 . TRBV6-2/TRBV6-3 CAFLSGTHPQYF
TRBJ1-2 . TRBV9 CASKSGPNYGYTF
TRBJ2-1 TRBD2 TRBV7-9 CASSSILLTSGGEQFF